Listed here are 15 T cell receptor beta chains from one sample, sequenced in a study of CD8+CD57+ T cells in acquired aplastic anemia. TCR beta VDJ combinations and CDR3 sequences were profiled from genomic DNA. TCRdb re-called the reads with MiXCR, one entry per CDR3 protein. The sample shows some 190,000 distinct CDR3 sequences, less than 55% of them seen only once. Sequencing was performed on sorted CD4+, CD8+, or CD8+CD57+ T cells (not recorded which) from PBMCs. The receptor set was obtained from a human donor in good health.

Points on this clonotype: One end of the junction is discordant with germline, which a read error may explain. The chain joins TRBV10-3 to TRBJ2-5; D remains unclear. Germline values: CDR1 ENHRY, CDR2 SYGVKD. There are 13 residues in the CDR3. In DNA form, the CDR3 reads TGTGCCATCAGAGAGTCGCGAAAAGAGACCCAGTACTTC. It translates to CAIRESRKETQYF.

Points on this clonotype: A read error is possible here, since a much larger clone lies one base away. V and J are TRBV6-2 or TRBV6-3 and TRBJ1-1, with D hard to call. The V and J ends lost 7 bases and 1 base respectively, with 10 bases between them. The CDR3 contains 13 residues. Germline CDR1 and CDR2: MNHEY and SVGEGT. The CDR3 loop is CASNSSGNTEAFF. CDR3 coding DNA: TGTGCCAGCAATTCTTCAGGGAACACTGAAGCTTTCTTT.

This clonotype has more than one count but fewer than ten. The CDR3 sequence is CATSDRSGLDIYNEQFF. As DNA, the CDR3 is TGTGCCACCAGTGACCGGAGCGGACTAGACATCTACAATGAGCAGTTCTTC. The chain has TRBV24-1 and TRBJ2-1, with 7 nucleotides matching TRBD2. CDR1 and CDR2 (germline): KGHDR, SFDVKD. J was trimmed by 3 bases and V by 4 bases; bases with no gene match: 11. There are 17 residues in the CDR3.

This clonotype was found many times. The chain links TRBV6-5 to TRBJ2-3, with unresolved D. The germline V gene has CDR1 MNHEY and CDR2 SVGAGI. This CDR3 has 15 amino acids. V lost 2 bases and J lost 2, with 11 bases in between. This chain's CDR3 is CASSYDLSYTDTQYF. In nucleotides, the CDR3 is TGTGCCAGCAGTTACGATTTGAGTTACACAGATACGCAGTATTTT.

This clonotype was observed a few times. This may be a read error: a much more frequent sequence differs by one nucleotide. The CDR3 nucleotides read TGTGCCAGCAGCTTATTCGGAGTGACAGGGGGCACTGAGCAGTTCTTC. Protein product: CASSLFGVTGGTEQFF. The chain employs TRBV11-2 and TRBJ2-1; 10 bases are shared with TRBD1. The CDR3 is 16 residues long. Germline CDR1 and CDR2: SGHAT and FQNNGV. V dropped 2 bases and J dropped 9; count of bases not matched to a gene: 10.

This clonotype has ten or more counts. This chain joins TRBV7-9 and TRBJ2-7, with 8 bases lining up with TRBD2. There are 16 residues in the CDR3. V lost 2 bases to trimming and J lost 2 bases; unmatched junction nucleotides: 8. Per germline, CDR1 SEHNR and CDR2 FQNEAQ (reference sequence). The CDR3 here is CASSLRSGSGTYEQYF. The CDR3 nucleotides are TGTGCCAGCAGCTTACGGTCGGGTAGCGGGACCTACGAGCAGTACTTC.

This clonotype was counted at least ten times. The rearrangement joins TRBV20-1 to TRBJ2-7, with 8 bases lining up with TRBD1. With V trimmed by 1 base and J by 1 base, 3 bases remained unmatched. The CDR3 runs 14 residues. Per the germline V gene, CDR1 is DFQATT and CDR2 is SNEGSKA (reference sequence). The CDR3 region has the DNA TGCAGTGCTAGAGTTACAGGGGGGTCCTACGAGCAGTACTTC. It translates to CSARVTGGSYEQYF.

This clonotype showed up many times. The chain has TRBV3-1 and TRBJ2-5; D uncertain. V lost 4 bases to trimming and J lost 2 bases, with 5 bases between them. Germline-derived CDR1 and CDR2 are LGHDT and YNNKEL (reference sequence). There are 12 residues in the CDR3. In DNA, the CDR3 is TGTGCCAGCAGCCGGCGGCAAGAGACCCAGTACTTC. Protein sequence: CASSRRQETQYF.

This clonotype was observed many times. The chain couples TRBV7-8 to TRBJ2-5, with unresolved D. Germline lookup yields CDR1 SGHVS and CDR2 FQNEAQ. The CDR3 runs 15 residues. V lost 5 bases to trimming and J lost 2 bases, with 15 bases between them. The CDR3 nucleotides are TGTGCCAGCAGCCCCGCCCCCCGGCAGCAAGAGACCCAGTACTTC. Protein: CASSPAPRQQETQYF.

This clonotype was seen ten or more times. The J gene is TRBJ2-2, the V gene TRBV12-3 or TRBV12-4; a weak D match, TRBD2 (6 bases). V lost 1 base to trimming and J lost 3 bases, with 18 bases between them. This CDR3 region has 18 residues. CDR3 in DNA: TGTGCCAGCAGTTTAGTGGCTAGCGTCAAGGCGTACACCGGGGAGCTGTTTTTT. It is translated as CASSLVASVKAYTGELFF.

This clonotype showed up many times. The chain couples TRBV28 to TRBJ1-2; 9 bases fit TRBD1. The V segment lost 8 bases and the J segment 14 bases; nucleotides outside the gene matches: 9. This CDR3 is built from 11 residues. The germline V gene encodes CDR1 MDHEN and CDR2 SYDVKM. As DNA, the CDR3 is TGTGCCAGCGGAACCGGACAGGGGTATACCTTC. Translation gives CASGTGQGYTF.

The chain employs TRBV24-1 and TRBJ2-3; D gene unclear. CDR3 length: 15 amino acids. V was clipped by 1 base and J by 4 bases, with 11 bases between them. Germline loops: CDR1 KGHDR, CDR2 SFDVKD. CDR3 nucleotide sequence: TGTGCCACCAGTGATTTCCCCGGCGTATCAGATACGCAGTATTTT. It is translated as CATSDFPGVSDTQYF.

The chain has TRBV5-1 and TRBJ1-4; 7 bases fit TRBD1. Germline CDR1 is SGHRS and CDR2 is YFSETQ. V was pared by 4 bases and J by 3 bases, with 9 bases of the junction left unmatched. The CDR3 consists of 16 residues. The CDR3 sequence is CASSPGGRNSNEKLFF. The DNA for the CDR3 is TGCGCCAGCAGCCCAGGGGGGCGGAACTCTAATGAAAAACTGTTTTTT.

The CDR3 coding sequence is TGTGCCAGCAGCGCAGCCCCCTCAGGTACAAATGAAAAACTGTTTTTT. Protein product: CASSAAPSGTNEKLFF. This chain links TRBV9 with TRBJ1-4; D not resolved. Germline CDR1 SGDLS, CDR2 YYNGEE. The CDR3 extends over 16 amino acids. Between the trimmed V and J ends, which lost 3 bases and 5 bases, there was a span of 17 bases.

The V call is TRBV24-1, the J call TRBJ2-1; D gene unclear. Trimming stripped 5 bases from V and 2 bases from J, with 9 bases between. The V gene's germline CDR1 is KGHDR and CDR2 SFDVKD. The CDR3 runs 14 residues. Here the CDR3 reads CATSVSGTYNEQFF. Here the CDR3 DNA reads TGTGCCACCAGTGTTTCCGGTACCTACAATGAGCAGTTCTTC.